What follows describes a single TCR beta chain. This entry belongs to a study of beta chain features in type 1 diabetes. Expressed TCRB transcripts were sequenced, since all the RNA that had been isolated was reverse transcribed. TCRdb keeps only in-frame clones here, not all; method: immunoSEQ multiplex PCR. Of 350,000 or so clones listed, roughly a fifth were seen once; the top ten hold approximately 0.043%. CDR3 length: 13 residues. V lost 5 bases, J lost 7 bases, and 13 bases lay in between. Germline V gene lookup returns CDR1 SGHNT and CDR2 YYREEE (reference sequence). The gene calls are TRBV5-4 and TRBJ1-5; no firm D call. The source of this sequence is a young woman in good health. Material: naive CD4+ T cells from blood. CDR3 loop: CASSSETGQPQHF. CDR3 bases: TGTGCCAGCAGTTCGGAGACCGGACAGCCCCAGCATTTT.